This T cell receptor beta chain is drawn from a study of long-term antiretroviral therapy in people with HIV. Whole-study context: Of all samples, the earliest predate the 2015 immediate-ART recommendation by about a decade. General study points: Comparison with controls showed narrower CDR3 length ranges in HIV repertoires.

V was trimmed by 2 bases and J by 0 bases, leaving 8 bases between them. The CDR3 is made up of 15 amino acids. Looked up from germline, CDR1 is GTSNPN and CDR2 is SVGIG (reference sequence). For this clone: The target antigen is unknown.

The authors ran the immunoSEQ assay, v3.0, at survey level. Sequencing efforts were directed toward about 35,000-50,000 T-cell genomes per sample. Generated by immunoSEQ multiplex PCR, the TCRdb table keeps only in-frame clones and is missing some. The table has tens of thousands of clones, just under 80% seen once; the top ten hold 7.5% to 9.5%. Cryopreserved PBMC numbered about 1-10 million per sample before DNA extraction. The chain employs TRBV30 and TRBJ1-6, with D possibly matching TRBD1 (5 bases). Sequences were derived from unsorted PBMCs, sampled 3.1 years after starting antiretroviral therapy. This TCR was recovered from a woman between 50 and 59 years old with HIV. The CDR3 is CAWSRGSSYNSPLHF. CDR3 bases: TGTGCCTGGAGTCGGGGCAGCTCCTATAATTCACCCCTCCACTTT.